These T cell receptor beta chains were read from a single sample in a study of post-analysis software for immune sequencing data. A single record per CDR3 protein comes from TCRdb applying MiXCR to the PCR reads. The repertoire holds about 820,000 distinct CDR3 sequences, with 53% as singletons. Sequenced input: blood. Receptors were obtained from a girl aged 5-17 years with multiple sclerosis. Both conserved end residues are part of each CDR3. The D gene is left open where the match is weak. The size entry is marked missing in some rows and otherwise reads once, few, many or a size class.

clone_size j_call v_call d_call cdr3_length cdr3_aa cdr3_nt
- TRBJ2-1 TRBV20-1 - 16 CSARDPLGSSYNEQFF TGCAGTGCTAGAGACCCACTAGGGAGCTCCTACAATGAGCAGTTCTTC
- TRBJ1-2 TRBV29-1 - 14 CSVEMDTTNYGYTF TGCAGCGTTGAAATGGACACGACAAACTATGGCTACACCTTC
- TRBJ1-1 TRBV6-6 TRBD1 14 CASSYRQGPYEAFF TGTGCCAGCAGTTACCGACAGGGGCCCTATGAAGCTTTCTTT
- TRBJ1-1 TRBV5-1 - 13 CASSLSPGDGAFF TGCGCCAGCAGCTTGAGCCCAGGGGATGGAGCTTTCTTT
- TRBJ2-5 TRBV5-1 TRBD2 19 CASSSAGTRVDLGQETQYF TGCGCCAGCAGCTCCGCCGGGACTAGGGTGGACCTAGGACAAGAGACCCAGTACTTC
- TRBJ1-1 TRBV12-3/TRBV12-4 TRBD1 14 CASSLTGTETEAFF TGTGCCAGCAGTTTGACAGGGACGGAAACTGAAGCTTTCTTT
- TRBJ2-1 TRBV12-3/TRBV12-4 - 12 CASRWTQGEQFF TGTGCCAGCAGATGGACTCAGGGGGAGCAGTTCTTC
few TRBJ2-3 TRBV5-1 - 15 CASSLVQTSTDTQYF TGCGCCAGCAGCTTGGTCCAGACTAGCACAGATACGCAGTATTTT
few TRBJ2-1 TRBV29-1 - 14 CSVPLSGTYNEQFF TGCAGCGTTCCCCTTAGCGGAACCTACAATGAGCAGTTCTTC
- TRBJ2-3 TRBV7-3 - 16 CASSPQAAVNTDTQYF TGTGCCAGCAGCCCGCAAGCAGCGGTTAACACAGATACGCAGTATTTT